This section outlines one TCR beta chain sequence together with its context. The antigen remains undetermined. Possible read error: a much larger clone is one base away. This CDR3 is built from 17 residues. Germline V CDR1 and CDR2: SGHNT, YYREEE (reference sequence). Amplified regions were TCR beta CDR3 sequences from RNA transcripts. The primer set for the first-round RT-PCR of the TCR CDR3 was HTBI. A single record per CDR3 protein comes from TCRdb applying MiXCR to the multiplex PCR reads. The sample has about 510,000 distinct CDR3 sequences, 40% to 50% seen once; the top ten hold around 47%. The data were obtained in a study of T cells in Graves' hyperthyroidism and ophthalmopathy. Notes on the study in general: For ophthalmopathy, model prediction preceded onset by a median roughly 6.3 months. Researchers report that a 13 V-J model separated ophthalmopathy from stable hyperthyroidism. In blood, most of the thyroid clonotypes expanded above 0.001 were also present.

The TCR was taken from an adult woman with Graves' disease, either hyperthyroidism or ophthalmopathy (not recorded which). Input material: peripheral blood or thyroid tissue (not recorded which). V is TRBV5-4 and J is TRBJ2-7, with 14 positions matching TRBD2. The CDR3 reads CANSLGGTSGRVNEQYF. The CDR3 DNA sequence: TGTGCCAACAGCTTGGGGGGGACTAGCGGGAGAGTAAACGAGCAGTACTTC.